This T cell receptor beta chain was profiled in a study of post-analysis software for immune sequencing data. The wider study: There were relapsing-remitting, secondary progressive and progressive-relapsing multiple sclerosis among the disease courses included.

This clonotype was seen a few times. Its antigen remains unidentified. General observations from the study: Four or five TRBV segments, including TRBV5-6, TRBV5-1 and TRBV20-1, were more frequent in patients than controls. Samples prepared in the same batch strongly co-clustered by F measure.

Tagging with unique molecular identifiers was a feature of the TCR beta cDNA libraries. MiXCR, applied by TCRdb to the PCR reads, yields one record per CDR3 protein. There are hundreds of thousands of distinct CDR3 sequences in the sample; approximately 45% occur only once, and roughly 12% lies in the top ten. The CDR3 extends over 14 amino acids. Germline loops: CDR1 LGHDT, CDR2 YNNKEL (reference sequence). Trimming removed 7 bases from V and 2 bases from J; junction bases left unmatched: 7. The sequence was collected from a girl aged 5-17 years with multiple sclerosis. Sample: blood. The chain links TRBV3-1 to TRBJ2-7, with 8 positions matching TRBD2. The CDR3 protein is CASTRTSSPYEQYF. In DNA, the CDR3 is TGTGCCAGCACCCGGACTAGCTCACCCTACGAGCAGTACTTC.